The source of this T cell receptor (beta chain) is a study of Ad26.COV2.S vaccination and SARS-CoV-2 variants. About the study: In the study, Ad26.COV2.S was injected intramuscularly once, or twice 56 days apart. Whole-study findings and limits: Researchers reported similar non-spike TCR breadth in vaccine and placebo recipients. Those who received the vaccine showed greater spike-specific TCR breadth than those given placebo.

The germline V gene encodes CDR1 KGHSH and CDR2 LQKENI. The CDR3 is made up of 15 amino acids. The ends lost 6 bases at V and 6 bases at J; junction bases unmatched: 10. Sequencing was performed with immunoSEQ multiplex PCR; in TCRdb, only in-frame clones are kept and a portion is missing. The sample has some 290,000 clones; 70% to 90% are singletons. As for this clone: Its antigen remains unknown.

The treatment is: 15 to 20 received Ad26.COV2.S at low or high dose, single or two shots; roughly 5 received placebo; per-sample allocation not given. Vaccine and placebo recipients were sampled on day 63 after the first injection. Based in Boston, the donor was an adult of 18-55 years. This TCR derives from a person aged 18-65 years who received the Ad26.COV2.S COVID-19 vaccine or a placebo. This specimen was peripheral blood, taken in a trial of Ad26.COV2.S vaccine versus placebo. The rearrangement links TRBV18 to TRBJ1-4, with 7 bases fitting TRBD1. CDR3 sequence reads: CASSEKTGWDEKLFF. In nucleotides, the CDR3 is TGTGCCAGCTCGGAGAAGACAGGGTGGGATGAAAAACTGTTTTTT. The entire variable domain, with the rest obtained from reference TRBV18 and TRBJ1-4, is as follows: NAGVMQNPRHLVRRRGQEARLRCSPMKGHSHVYWYRQLPEEGLKFMVYLQKENIIDESGMPKERFSAEFPKEGPSILRIQQVVRGDSAAYFCASSEKTGWDEKLFFGSGTQLSVL.